Listed below are T cell receptor beta chains from one sample, sequenced in a study of T cell responses to AZD1222 COVID-19 vaccine. The table came from immunoSEQ multiplex PCR; TCRdb's copy has only in-frame clones and leaves some out. The table includes under 150,000 clones, around nine tenths detected once. Sequences were derived from peripheral blood, sampled 28 days after the second AZD1222 dose. Receptor source: an adult who received the AZD1222 COVID-19 vaccine. Each CDR3 is given with its conserved first and last residue. D genes are given only for firm matches. Rows give clone size only sometimes, using once, few, many, or a class for an expanded clone.

d_gene: .
j_gene: TRBJ1-1
abundance: .
v_gene: TRBV25-1
CDR3nt: TGTGCCAGCAGTGAATGGCTCGCGAACACTGAAGCTTTCTTT
CDR3aa: CASSEWLANTEAFF

d_gene: .
j_gene: TRBJ2-1
abundance: .
v_gene: TRBV9
CDR3nt: TGTGCCAGCAGCATTCAAAGCTCCTACAATGAGCAGTTCTTC
CDR3aa: CASSIQSSYNEQFF

d_gene: .
j_gene: TRBJ2-1
abundance: .
v_gene: TRBV28
CDR3nt: TGTGCCAGGGGGGGGGCGACAGCTCCGCTAGCAGACAATGAGCAGTTCTTC
CDR3aa: CARGGATAPLADNEQFF

d_gene: .
j_gene: TRBJ1-1
abundance: .
v_gene: TRBV4-3
CDR3nt: TGCGCCAGCAGCTCACAGCTGGGGAACACTGAAGCTTTCTTT
CDR3aa: CASSSQLGNTEAFF

d_gene: TRBD1
j_gene: TRBJ1-5
abundance: .
v_gene: TRBV11-2
CDR3nt: TGTGCCAGCAGCTTAGATGGGACAGGGTGGAATCAGCCCCAGCATTTT
CDR3aa: CASSLDGTGWNQPQHF

d_gene: .
j_gene: TRBJ2-7
abundance: .
v_gene: TRBV5-1
CDR3nt: TGCGCCAGCAGCCCGGGACCCCTCGAGCAGTACTTC
CDR3aa: CASSPGPLEQYF

d_gene: .
j_gene: TRBJ1-4
abundance: .
v_gene: TRBV7-2
CDR3nt: TGTGCCAGCAGCTTAGGCCTATGGGGCGAAAAACTGTTTTTT
CDR3aa: CASSLGLWGEKLFF

d_gene: .
j_gene: TRBJ2-1
abundance: .
v_gene: TRBV24-1
CDR3nt: TGTGCCACCGGGGGGAGTGTTGCCGAGCAGTTCTTC
CDR3aa: CATGGSVAEQFF

d_gene: .
j_gene: TRBJ1-6
abundance: .
v_gene: TRBV19
CDR3nt: TGTGCCAGCCGGGACAATAATTCACCCCTCCACTTT
CDR3aa: CASRDNNSPLHF

d_gene: .
j_gene: TRBJ1-2
abundance: .
v_gene: TRBV4-3
CDR3nt: TGCGCCAGCAGCCAAAGGGGGAACTATGGCTACACCTTC
CDR3aa: CASSQRGNYGYTF

d_gene: .
j_gene: TRBJ1-2
abundance: .
v_gene: TRBV5-1
CDR3nt: TGCGCCAGCAGCTCCGGGACCCCTATGGATGGCTACACCTTC
CDR3aa: CASSSGTPMDGYTF

d_gene: .
j_gene: TRBJ2-2
abundance: .
v_gene: TRBV7-8
CDR3nt: TGTGCCAGCAGCTTAGTCCCCGGGGAGCTGTTTTTT
CDR3aa: CASSLVPGELFF

d_gene: .
j_gene: TRBJ2-1
abundance: once
v_gene: TRBV28
CDR3nt: TGTGCCAGCAGTTTAATCGGGATTCGGGAGCAGTTCTTC
CDR3aa: CASSLIGIREQFF

d_gene: TRBD1
j_gene: TRBJ2-1
abundance: once
v_gene: TRBV6-5
CDR3nt: TGTGCCAGCACGGCTTGGGACAGGGGGAACAATGAGCAGTTCTTC
CDR3aa: CASTAWDRGNNEQFF

d_gene: TRBD2
j_gene: TRBJ2-7
abundance: .
v_gene: TRBV20-1
CDR3nt: TGCAGTGCTAGTTATAGCGGGAGGGCCATGGGGTCCTACGAGCAGTACTTC
CDR3aa: CSASYSGRAMGSYEQYF

d_gene: TRBD2
j_gene: TRBJ2-1
abundance: .
v_gene: TRBV28
CDR3nt: TGTGCCAGCAGTGAGCCGGGACTAGCGGGGCACAATGAGCAGTTCTTC
CDR3aa: CASSEPGLAGHNEQFF

d_gene: TRBD1
j_gene: TRBJ1-6
abundance: .
v_gene: TRBV11-2
CDR3nt: TGTGCCAGCAGCAATCCGACAGGGGATTATAATTCACCCCTCCACTTT
CDR3aa: CASSNPTGDYNSPLHF

d_gene: .
j_gene: TRBJ1-3
abundance: few
v_gene: TRBV3-1/TRBV3-2
CDR3nt: TGTGCCAGCAGCCAAGATTTTAGGGGGATCTCTGGAAACACCATATATTTT
CDR3aa: CASSQDFRGISGNTIYF

d_gene: .
j_gene: TRBJ2-1
abundance: .
v_gene: TRBV11-2
CDR3nt: TGTGCCAGCAGCCCGACTATTGGGTACAATGAGCAGTTCTTC
CDR3aa: CASSPTIGYNEQFF

d_gene: TRBD1
j_gene: TRBJ2-1
abundance: .
v_gene: TRBV6-5
CDR3nt: TGTGCCAGCAGTTCCGTGGTAGGGGGCTATGAGCAGTTCTTC
CDR3aa: CASSSVVGGYEQFF

d_gene: TRBD1
j_gene: TRBJ1-6
abundance: once
v_gene: TRBV19
CDR3nt: TGTGCCAGTAGCCGGACAGGAAATAATTCACCCCTCCACTTT
CDR3aa: CASSRTGNNSPLHF

d_gene: .
j_gene: TRBJ2-1
abundance: .
v_gene: TRBV4-2
CDR3nt: TGTGCCAGCAGCCAAGGCAGGGGTCCTCTCTCGGGGGAGGGTTACTACAATGAGCAGTTCTTC
CDR3aa: CASSQGRGPLSGEGYYNEQFF

d_gene: .
j_gene: TRBJ1-5
abundance: .
v_gene: TRBV6-6
CDR3nt: TGTGCCAGCACCTACGGGGATAGCAATCAGCCCCAGCATTTT
CDR3aa: CASTYGDSNQPQHF

d_gene: TRBD2
j_gene: TRBJ2-1
abundance: .
v_gene: TRBV7-9
CDR3nt: TGTGCCAGCAGCCCCCCCAGGACTAGCGAATACAATGAGCAGTTCTTC
CDR3aa: CASSPPRTSEYNEQFF

d_gene: .
j_gene: TRBJ1-2
abundance: .
v_gene: TRBV3-1/TRBV3-2
CDR3nt: TGTGCCAGCAGCCAAGATCTAAGAGGCTACACCTTC
CDR3aa: CASSQDLRGYTF

d_gene: TRBD1
j_gene: TRBJ2-3
abundance: .
v_gene: TRBV14
CDR3nt: TGTGCCAGCAGCCGAGGACAGGGTATAAGGACAGATACGCAGTATTTT
CDR3aa: CASSRGQGIRTDTQYF

d_gene: TRBD2
j_gene: TRBJ2-1
abundance: .
v_gene: TRBV16
CDR3nt: TGTGCCAGCAGCCAAATAGCGGGAGGGGTCAACAATGAGCAGTTCTTC
CDR3aa: CASSQIAGGVNNEQFF

d_gene: TRBD2
j_gene: TRBJ2-2
abundance: .
v_gene: TRBV20-1
CDR3nt: TGCAGTGCTAGTTGGAGGGCGGGCGGGAGAAACACCGGGGAGCTGTTTTTT
CDR3aa: CSASWRAGGRNTGELFF

d_gene: .
j_gene: TRBJ1-4
abundance: .
v_gene: TRBV16
CDR3nt: TGTGCCAGCAGCCCGTCCGAAAGTCGGGGTGAAAAACTGTTTTTT
CDR3aa: CASSPSESRGEKLFF

d_gene: .
j_gene: TRBJ2-3
abundance: .
v_gene: TRBV7-3
CDR3nt: TGTGCCAGCAGCGTCGATAGCGGTAGCACAGATACGCAGTATTTT
CDR3aa: CASSVDSGSTDTQYF

d_gene: .
j_gene: TRBJ2-2
abundance: .
v_gene: TRBV19
CDR3nt: TGTGCCAGTACCTTATACCCCTTTTCGACCGCGGCCACCGGGGAGCTGTTTTTT
CDR3aa: CASTLYPFSTAATGELFF

d_gene: .
j_gene: TRBJ1-4
abundance: .
v_gene: TRBV6-2/TRBV6-3
CDR3nt: TGTGCCAGCAGTTACTCTTCTATGGGAGCAACTAATGAAAAACTGTTTTTT
CDR3aa: CASSYSSMGATNEKLFF

d_gene: TRBD2
j_gene: TRBJ2-1
abundance: .
v_gene: TRBV14
CDR3nt: TGTGCCAGCAGTCCAAGACTAGCGGGGGGTGACAATGAGCAGTTCTTC
CDR3aa: CASSPRLAGGDNEQFF

d_gene: .
j_gene: TRBJ2-3
abundance: once
v_gene: TRBV5-1
CDR3nt: TGCGCCAGCAGCTCCCAAATAGGGATGAGAGGTAGTACGCAGTATTTT
CDR3aa: CASSSQIGMRGSTQYF

d_gene: .
j_gene: TRBJ2-7
abundance: .
v_gene: TRBV11-3
CDR3nt: TGTGCCAGCAGCTTAGGGAGGGGGAGTGACGAGCAGTACTTC
CDR3aa: CASSLGRGSDEQYF

d_gene: TRBD1
j_gene: TRBJ2-7
abundance: .
v_gene: TRBV28
CDR3nt: TGTGCCAGCAGGGAGACAGGGGGAGTCTACGAGCAGTACTTC
CDR3aa: CASRETGGVYEQYF

d_gene: TRBD2
j_gene: TRBJ2-1
abundance: .
v_gene: TRBV18
CDR3nt: TGTGCCAGCTCACGCTACACTAGCGGGAGTTTAGGCAATGAGCAGTTCTTC
CDR3aa: CASSRYTSGSLGNEQFF

d_gene: TRBD1
j_gene: TRBJ2-2
abundance: .
v_gene: TRBV7-9
CDR3nt: TGTGCCAGCAGCTTTTTACAGGGGTCCGGGGAGCTGTTTTTT
CDR3aa: CASSFLQGSGELFF

d_gene: .
j_gene: TRBJ2-1
abundance: once
v_gene: TRBV21-1
CDR3nt: TGTGCCAGCAGCAAAATGGCGGGAGGGCCCTACAATGAGCAGTTCTTC
CDR3aa: CASSKMAGGPYNEQFF

d_gene: .
j_gene: TRBJ2-3
abundance: .
v_gene: TRBV24-1
CDR3nt: TGTGCCACCGGTGGGGACACAGATACGCAGTATTTT
CDR3aa: CATGGDTDTQYF

d_gene: .
j_gene: TRBJ1-1
abundance: .
v_gene: TRBV4-3
CDR3nt: TGCGCCAGCAGCCAAGATATTGGCAGGTACACTGAAGCTTTCTTT
CDR3aa: CASSQDIGRYTEAFF

d_gene: .
j_gene: TRBJ1-1
abundance: .
v_gene: TRBV5-1
CDR3nt: TGCGCCAGCAGCTTGGCCGGGGGAGGGGACACTGAAGCTTTCTTT
CDR3aa: CASSLAGGGDTEAFF

d_gene: TRBD2
j_gene: TRBJ2-7
abundance: .
v_gene: TRBV28
CDR3nt: TGTGCCAGCAGTGACCGGACTAGCCATCCCTACGAGCAGTACTTC
CDR3aa: CASSDRTSHPYEQYF

d_gene: .
j_gene: TRBJ2-1
abundance: .
v_gene: TRBV5-4
CDR3nt: TGTGCCAGCAGCTTACCAGGTTATAGTGAGCAGTTCTTC
CDR3aa: CASSLPGYSEQFF

d_gene: TRBD1
j_gene: TRBJ1-1
abundance: .
v_gene: TRBV30
CDR3nt: TGTGCCTGGGTACGACAGGGCTGGGCCACTGAAGCTTTCTTT
CDR3aa: CAWVRQGWATEAFF

d_gene: .
j_gene: TRBJ1-2
abundance: .
v_gene: TRBV5-6
CDR3nt: TGTGCCAGCAGGTACGCCGGGTCAGCTAACTATGGCTACACCTTC
CDR3aa: CASRYAGSANYGYTF

d_gene: .
j_gene: TRBJ2-1
abundance: .
v_gene: TRBV29-1
CDR3nt: TGCAGCGTTGAATCCGGTGCGGAGCAGTTCTTC
CDR3aa: CSVESGAEQFF

d_gene: .
j_gene: TRBJ2-5
abundance: once
v_gene: TRBV3-1/TRBV3-2
CDR3nt: TGTGCCAGCAGCCTAAGGCTAGAGACCCAGTACTTC
CDR3aa: CASSLRLETQYF

d_gene: .
j_gene: TRBJ1-6
abundance: .
v_gene: TRBV9
CDR3nt: TGTGCCAGCAGCGTAGGGGGGTATAATTCACCCCTCCACTTT
CDR3aa: CASSVGGYNSPLHF

d_gene: .
j_gene: TRBJ1-2
abundance: .
v_gene: TRBV27
CDR3nt: TGTGCCAGCAGTCCCCGGTGGGGGGGAGCTAACTATGGCTACACCTTC
CDR3aa: CASSPRWGGANYGYTF

d_gene: .
j_gene: TRBJ1-6
abundance: once
v_gene: TRBV18
CDR3nt: TGTGCCAGCTCACCGGAGGGGCGGAATTCACCCCTCCACTTT
CDR3aa: CASSPEGRNSPLHF

d_gene: .
j_gene: TRBJ2-6
abundance: .
v_gene: TRBV7-2
CDR3nt: TGTGCCAGCAGCTTAGCTATATCGGCTGGGGCCAACGTCCTGACTTTC
CDR3aa: CASSLAISAGANVLTF

d_gene: TRBD1
j_gene: TRBJ2-7
abundance: .
v_gene: TRBV6-5
CDR3nt: TGTGCCAGCAAACTGGACAGGGACGTTGCCTACGAGCAGTACTTC
CDR3aa: CASKLDRDVAYEQYF

d_gene: .
j_gene: TRBJ1-2
abundance: .
v_gene: TRBV7-2
CDR3nt: TGTGCCAGCAGCTTGGGGGCCGAGGCTGGCTATGGCTACACCTTC
CDR3aa: CASSLGAEAGYGYTF

d_gene: .
j_gene: TRBJ1-3
abundance: .
v_gene: TRBV5-5
CDR3nt: TGTGCCAGCATCCTGGACGGAGGTGCCACCATATATTTT
CDR3aa: CASILDGGATIYF

d_gene: TRBD1
j_gene: TRBJ1-2
abundance: .
v_gene: TRBV6-6
CDR3nt: TGTGCCAGCAGTCTCCGGGACAGTAATGGCTACACCTTC
CDR3aa: CASSLRDSNGYTF

d_gene: TRBD1
j_gene: TRBJ2-3
abundance: .
v_gene: TRBV6-5
CDR3nt: TGTGCCAGCAGTTCCACAGGGGGGCACACAGATACGCAGTATTTT
CDR3aa: CASSSTGGHTDTQYF